Presented here are 6 T cell receptor beta chains from one specimen sequenced in a study of T cells after yellow fever vaccination (dated by TCRdb to the late 2010s). This sample's treatment or condition label indicates: live attenuated yellow fever vaccine strain. The library was obtained by 5' RACE. Sequencer: Illumina HiSeq 2500. The public sequencing data were trimmed at Q25 with fastp and processed into clonotypes with MiXCR by TCRdb, which kept only in-frame beta chains. Every distinct CDR3 protein forms one entry, paired with its most common genes and DNA. This sample lists roughly 48,000 distinct CDR3 sequences; 6% to 8.5% were detected once. Clones ranked in the top ten supply 24% of the sample. The sample consisted of CD8+ T cells not binding an NS4B(214-222) dextramer, sorted from PBMCs, taken approximately 47 days after the first yellow fever vaccination. The cell subset or site label, read with the paper, signifies: NS4B epitope dextramer-negative CD8 T cells. The receptors stem from a young man who received the YFV17D yellow fever vaccine.

This clonotype was seen only a few times. This chain uses TRBV28 with TRBJ2-3, with D possibly being TRBD1 or TRBD2 (5 bases each). Germline lookup yields CDR1 MDHEN and CDR2 SYDVKM. CDR3 length: 14 amino acids. With 9 bases removed from V and 4 bases from J, the gap between germline ends came to 17 bases. The CDR3 is CASSGTSFSDTQYF. The CDR3 DNA is TGTGCCAGTTCAGGGACGTCGTTTTCAGATACGCAGTATTTT.

At least ten counts were recorded for this clonotype. J is TRBJ2-4 and V is TRBV5-1; 7 nucleotides line up with TRBD1. This CDR3 comprises 16 residues. The junction had 5 bases not matched to a gene; V was cut back by 2 bases and J by 0 bases. Germline V gene lookup returns CDR1 SGHRS and CDR2 YFSETQ. In DNA form, the CDR3 reads TGCGCCAGCAGCTTAAGACAGGGAGTAGCCAAAAACATTCAGTACTTC. It yields the protein CASSLRQGVAKNIQYF.

This clonotype was observed a handful of times. The genes are TRBV19 and TRBJ2-7; 7 positions match TRBD1. This CDR3 region has 14 residues. With V trimmed by 5 bases and J by 3 bases, 7 bases remained unmatched. Germline lookup yields CDR1 LNHDA and CDR2 SQIVND (reference sequence). The CDR3 here is CASSLTRDSYEQYV. As DNA, the CDR3 is TGTGCCAGTAGTCTAACCCGGGACAGCTACGAGCAGTACGTC.

The rearrangement uses TRBV6-5 and TRBJ1-2, with 8 bases aligning to TRBD1. After removal of 4 bases from V and 8 bases from J, the junction contained 15 bases not matched to a gene. CDR1 MNHEY and CDR2 SVGAGI come from the germline V gene. The CDR3 loop spans 16 amino acids. The CDR3 loop reads CASSLQGGTIPWGYTF. The DNA for the CDR3 is TGTGCCAGCAGTTTACAGGGGGGAACGATTCCATGGGGCTACACCTTC.

This clonotype showed up just a few times. V and J are TRBV4-1 and TRBJ2-1; 7 nucleotides match TRBD1. The ends lost 3 bases at V and 5 bases at J; junction bases unmatched: 7. CDR3 length: 15 amino acids. From germline, CDR1 is MGHRA and CDR2 YSYEKL. The DNA of the CDR3 is TGCGCCAGCAGCCAGACAGGGTATCCAGACAATGAGCAGTTCTTC. Amino acid sequence: CASSQTGYPDNEQFF.

Here the CDR3 reads CASSYTRTDTQYF. As DNA, the CDR3 is TGTGCCAGCAGTTACACACGTACCGATACGCAGTATTTT. The rearrangement joins TRBV6-5 to TRBJ2-3, with no clear D. Per germline, CDR1 MNHEY and CDR2 SVGAGI. V lost 2 bases, J lost 6 bases, and 9 bases lay in between. The CDR3 runs 13 residues.